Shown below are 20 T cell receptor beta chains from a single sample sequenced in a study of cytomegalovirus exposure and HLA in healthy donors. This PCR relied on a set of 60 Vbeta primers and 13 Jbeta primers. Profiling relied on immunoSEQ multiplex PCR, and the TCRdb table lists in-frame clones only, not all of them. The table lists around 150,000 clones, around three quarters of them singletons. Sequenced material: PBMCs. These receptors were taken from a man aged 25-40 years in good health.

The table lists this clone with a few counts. The CDR3 bases are TGCGCCAGCAGCACATCTACTAGCGGGATGGAGGATACGCAGTATTTT. Its protein product is CASSTSTSGMEDTQYF. The rearrangement joins TRBV5-1 to TRBJ2-3; 10 bases match TRBD2. The CDR3 runs 16 residues. Germline values: CDR1 SGHRS, CDR2 YFSETQ. Trimming at V came to 4 bases and at J to 6 bases, leaving 11 bases not matched to a gene.

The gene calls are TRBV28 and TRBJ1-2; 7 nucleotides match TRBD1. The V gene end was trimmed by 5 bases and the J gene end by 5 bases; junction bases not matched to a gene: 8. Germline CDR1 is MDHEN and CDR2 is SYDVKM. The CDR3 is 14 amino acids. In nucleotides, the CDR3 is TGTGCCAGCAGTCCGGAACAGGGGCCTTATGGCTACACCTTC. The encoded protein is CASSPEQGPYGYTF.

The CDR3 DNA reads TGTGCCAGCAGCTTAGATGCTGGGACAGGGGCCGGTGAGCAGTTCTTC. This codes for CASSLDAGTGAGEQFF. This rearrangement joins TRBV11-3 to TRBJ2-1; 10 positions agree with TRBD1. CDR1 and CDR2 (germline): SGHNT, YENEEA. Unmatched junction bases numbered 8, after V lost 0 bases and J lost 9 bases. There are 16 residues in the CDR3.

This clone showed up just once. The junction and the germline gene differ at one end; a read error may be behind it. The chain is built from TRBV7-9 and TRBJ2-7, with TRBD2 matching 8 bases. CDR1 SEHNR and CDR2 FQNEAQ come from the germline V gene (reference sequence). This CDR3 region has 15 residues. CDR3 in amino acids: CSSSWSGRFSYEQYF. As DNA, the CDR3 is TGTTCCAGCAGCTGGAGCGGGAGATTTTCCTACGAGCAGTACTTC.

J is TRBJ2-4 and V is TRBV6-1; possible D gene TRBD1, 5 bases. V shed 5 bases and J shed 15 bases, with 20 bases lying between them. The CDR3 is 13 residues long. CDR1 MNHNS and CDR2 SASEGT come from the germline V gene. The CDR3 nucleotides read TGTGCCAGCAGTCCTCCAAAAACAGGTCAGGGGTACTTC. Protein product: CASSPPKTGQGYF.

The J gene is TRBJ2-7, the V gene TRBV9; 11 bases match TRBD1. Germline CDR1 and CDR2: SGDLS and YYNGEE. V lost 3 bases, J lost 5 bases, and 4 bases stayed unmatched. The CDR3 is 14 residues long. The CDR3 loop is CASSAGQGADEQYF. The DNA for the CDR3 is TGTGCCAGCAGCGCCGGACAGGGGGCCGACGAGCAGTACTTC.

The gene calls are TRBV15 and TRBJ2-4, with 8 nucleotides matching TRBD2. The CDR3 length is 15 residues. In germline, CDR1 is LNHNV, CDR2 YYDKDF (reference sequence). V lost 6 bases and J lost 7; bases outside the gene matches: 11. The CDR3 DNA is TGTGCCACCAGGAATAGCGGGGAGGGGGAGAACATTCAGTACTTC. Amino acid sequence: CATRNSGEGENIQYF.

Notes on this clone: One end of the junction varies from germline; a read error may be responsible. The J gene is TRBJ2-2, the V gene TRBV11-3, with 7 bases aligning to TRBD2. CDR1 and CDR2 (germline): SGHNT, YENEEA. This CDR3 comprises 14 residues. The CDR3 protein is CASNLRGGTGELFF. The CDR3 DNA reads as TGTGCCAGCAACTTACGCGGGGGCACCGGGGAGCTGTTTTTT. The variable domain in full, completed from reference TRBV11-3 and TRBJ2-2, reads EAGVVQSPRYKIIEKKQPVAFWCNPISGHNTLYWYLQNLGQGPELLIRYENEEAVDDSQLPKDRFSAERLKGVDSTLKIQPAELGDSAVYLCASNLRGGTGELFFGEGSRLTVL.

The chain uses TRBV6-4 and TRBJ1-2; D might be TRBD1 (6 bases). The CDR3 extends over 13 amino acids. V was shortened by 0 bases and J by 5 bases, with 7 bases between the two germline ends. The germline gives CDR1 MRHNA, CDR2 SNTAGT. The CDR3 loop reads CASSDSQGYGYTF. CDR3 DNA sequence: TGTGCCAGCAGTGACTCCCAGGGGTATGGCTACACCTTC.

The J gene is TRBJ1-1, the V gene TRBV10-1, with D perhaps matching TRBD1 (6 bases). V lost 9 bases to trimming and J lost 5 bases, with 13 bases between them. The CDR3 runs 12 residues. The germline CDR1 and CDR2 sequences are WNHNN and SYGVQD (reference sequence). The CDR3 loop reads CASCGGRTEAFF. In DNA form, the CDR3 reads TGCGCCAGTTGTGGGGGCCGGACTGAAGCTTTCTTT.

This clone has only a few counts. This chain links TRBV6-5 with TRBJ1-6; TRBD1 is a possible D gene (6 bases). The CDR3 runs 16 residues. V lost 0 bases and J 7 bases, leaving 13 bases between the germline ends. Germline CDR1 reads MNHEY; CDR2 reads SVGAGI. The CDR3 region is CASSYSRTVGNSPLHF. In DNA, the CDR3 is TGTGCCAGCAGTTACTCAAGGACAGTCGGGAATTCACCCCTCCACTTT.

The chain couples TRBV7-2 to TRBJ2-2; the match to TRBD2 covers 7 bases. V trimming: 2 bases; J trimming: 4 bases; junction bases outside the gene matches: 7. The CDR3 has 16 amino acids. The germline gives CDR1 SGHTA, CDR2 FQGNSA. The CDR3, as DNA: TGTGCCAGCAGCTTAAGGATAGCGGGTGTCACCGGGGAGCTGTTTTTT. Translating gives CASSLRIAGVTGELFF.

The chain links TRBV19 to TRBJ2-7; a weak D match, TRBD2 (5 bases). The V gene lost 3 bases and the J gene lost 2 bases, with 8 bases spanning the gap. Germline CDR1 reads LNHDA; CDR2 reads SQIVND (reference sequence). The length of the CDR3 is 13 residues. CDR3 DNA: TGTGCCAGTAGTATGAGGGAAGCCTACGAGCAGTACTTC. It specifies CASSMREAYEQYF.

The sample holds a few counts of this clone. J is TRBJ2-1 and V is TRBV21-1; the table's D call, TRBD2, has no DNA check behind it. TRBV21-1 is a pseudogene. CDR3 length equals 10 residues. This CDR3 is CASSMGWGVF. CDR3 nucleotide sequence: TGTGCCAGCAGCATGGGGTGGGGGGTCTTC.

The CDR3 region has the DNA TGTGCCAGCGACAGGGTGGAGACCCAGTACTTC. Its translation: CASDRVETQYF. The chain carries TRBV2 and TRBJ2-5, with 7 bases identical to TRBD1. The CDR3 is 11 amino acids. The V gene end was trimmed by 8 bases and the J gene end by 5 bases; junction bases not matched to a gene: 2. Germline V gene sequence: CDR1 SNHLY, CDR2 FYNNEI.

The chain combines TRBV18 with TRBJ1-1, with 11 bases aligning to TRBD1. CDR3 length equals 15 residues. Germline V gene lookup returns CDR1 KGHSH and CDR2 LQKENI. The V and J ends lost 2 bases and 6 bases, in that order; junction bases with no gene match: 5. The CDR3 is CASSPVLGQGAEAFF. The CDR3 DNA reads TGTGCCAGCTCACCAGTATTGGGACAGGGGGCTGAAGCTTTCTTT.

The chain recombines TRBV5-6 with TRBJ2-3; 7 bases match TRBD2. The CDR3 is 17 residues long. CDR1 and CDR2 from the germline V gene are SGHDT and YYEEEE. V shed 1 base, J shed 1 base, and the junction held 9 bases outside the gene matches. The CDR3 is CASSLLGGGPGTDTQYF. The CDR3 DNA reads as TGTGCCAGCAGCTTGTTGGGGGGAGGGCCGGGCACAGATACGCAGTATTTT.

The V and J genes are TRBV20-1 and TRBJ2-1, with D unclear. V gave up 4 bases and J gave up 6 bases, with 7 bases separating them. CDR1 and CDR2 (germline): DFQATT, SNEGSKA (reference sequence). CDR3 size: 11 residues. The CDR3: CSATASNEQFF. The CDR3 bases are TGCAGTGCTACCGCGTCCAATGAGCAGTTCTTC.

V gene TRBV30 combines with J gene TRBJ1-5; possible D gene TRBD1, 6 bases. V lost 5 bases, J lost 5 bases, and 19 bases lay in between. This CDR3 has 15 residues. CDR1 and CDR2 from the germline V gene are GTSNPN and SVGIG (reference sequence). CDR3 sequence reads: CAWGEGGRAYQPQHF. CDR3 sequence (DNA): TGTGCCTGGGGGGAGGGGGGGCGGGCGTATCAGCCCCAGCATTTT.

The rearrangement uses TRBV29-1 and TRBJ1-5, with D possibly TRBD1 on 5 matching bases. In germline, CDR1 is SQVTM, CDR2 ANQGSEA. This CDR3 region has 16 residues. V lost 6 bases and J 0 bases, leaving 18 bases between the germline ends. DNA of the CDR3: TGCAGCGTCCGAATCACAGGAGGGGATAGCAATCAGCCCCAGCATTTT. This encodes CSVRITGGDSNQPQHF.